The 5 T cell receptor beta chains given below trace back to one sample, sequenced in a study of CD8 T cells in ankylosing spondylitis. These receptors' targets are unknown. From the 5' RACE reads, TCRdb called clonotypes with MiXCR, one entry per CDR3 protein. Of about 390,000 distinct CDR3 sequences detected, around 22% appear once; the ten largest clones hold roughly a sixth. The study, taken as a whole, reports: What appeared characteristic of ankylosing spondylitis blood was a TCR beta motif of eight highly homologous variants.

Sequencing was performed on blood, either unsorted or a sorted T cell fraction (not recorded which). The origin of the receptors is a male donor with ankylosing spondylitis.

The chain carries TRBV25-1 and TRBJ2-5; TRBD1 or TRBD2 may be the D gene (5 bases each). Deletions cut 9 bases from V and 5 bases from J, with 22 bases between. CDR3 size: 15 residues. The germline V gene encodes CDR1 MGHDK and CDR2 SYGVNS. The DNA for the CDR3 is TGTGCCAGTCTTTACTCCGGGACCTCAGGGGAGACCCAGTACTTC. Protein sequence: CASLYSGTSGETQYF.

This clonotype came up a few times. The chain couples TRBV6-2 or TRBV6-3 to TRBJ1-1, with D possibly matching TRBD1 (6 bases). The CDR3 totals 13 residues. CDR1 and CDR2 (germline): MNHEY, SVGEGT. The V gene lost 10 bases and the J gene lost 3 bases, with 15 bases spanning the gap. The CDR3 bases are TGTGCCACACAAGGACAGACCTACACTGAAGCTTTCTTT. This gives the protein CATQGQTYTEAFF.

This clonotype occurred a few times. The chain recombines TRBV20-1 with TRBJ1-2; TRBD1 agrees at 7 bases. Germline CDR1 reads DFQATT; CDR2 reads SNEGSKA (reference sequence). V was pared by 3 bases and J by 5 bases, with 15 bases of the junction left unmatched. The length of the CDR3 is 16 residues. CDR3 loop: CSARLGRGGGNYGYTF. The DNA for the CDR3 is TGCAGTGCTAGGCTCGGCAGGGGGGGAGGAAATTATGGCTACACCTTC.

The chain links TRBV5-1 to TRBJ1-1; 7 nucleotides line up with TRBD1. J lost 8 bases, V lost 2 bases, and 6 bases had no gene match. CDR3 length: 13 residues. Looked up from germline, CDR1 is SGHRS and CDR2 is YFSETQ. The CDR3 sequence: CASSFRTGLEAFF. In DNA, the CDR3 is TGCGCCAGCAGCTTCCGGACAGGCTTGGAAGCTTTCTTT.

This clonotype has only a few counts. The J gene is TRBJ2-5, the V gene TRBV30, with 14 bases aligning to TRBD2. The CDR3 totals 16 residues. Germline V gene lookup returns CDR1 GTSNPN and CDR2 SVGIG (reference sequence). Unmatched junction bases numbered 7, after V lost 3 bases and J lost 4 bases. CDR3: CAWSEGTSGRRETQYF. As DNA, the CDR3 is TGTGCCTGGAGCGAGGGGACTAGCGGGAGAAGAGAGACCCAGTACTTC.